In this sample, the clone carrying this T cell receptor beta chain turned up many times. Amplified TCR beta CDR3 regions came from RNA transcripts. Initially, a first-round RT-PCR of the TCR CDR3 employed the HTBI primer set. TCRdb analysed the multiplex PCR reads with MiXCR anew, one entry per CDR3 protein. The profile covers about 560,000 distinct CDR3 sequences, with 14% appearing a single time and around 14% taken by the ten largest. Graves' hyperthyroidism qualified as stable when ophthalmopathy did not progress within 18 months. CDR1 and CDR2 (germline): LNHDA, SQIVND (reference sequence). The V gene end was trimmed by 7 bases and the J gene end by 3 bases; junction bases not matched to a gene: 5. The CDR3 has 13 amino acids. The sample comes from a study of T cells in Graves' hyperthyroidism and ophthalmopathy. Overall study: Peripheral blood sampling occurred at initial diagnosis, before any treatment.

The receptor was derived from a woman in her thirties or forties with Graves' hyperthyroidism. The specimen was blood. V usage is TRBV19 and J usage is TRBJ2-7, with 8 bases identical to TRBD1. The CDR3 is CASNRGTDYEQYF. Here the CDR3 DNA reads TGTGCCAGTAACAGGGGGACAGACTACGAGCAGTACTTC.